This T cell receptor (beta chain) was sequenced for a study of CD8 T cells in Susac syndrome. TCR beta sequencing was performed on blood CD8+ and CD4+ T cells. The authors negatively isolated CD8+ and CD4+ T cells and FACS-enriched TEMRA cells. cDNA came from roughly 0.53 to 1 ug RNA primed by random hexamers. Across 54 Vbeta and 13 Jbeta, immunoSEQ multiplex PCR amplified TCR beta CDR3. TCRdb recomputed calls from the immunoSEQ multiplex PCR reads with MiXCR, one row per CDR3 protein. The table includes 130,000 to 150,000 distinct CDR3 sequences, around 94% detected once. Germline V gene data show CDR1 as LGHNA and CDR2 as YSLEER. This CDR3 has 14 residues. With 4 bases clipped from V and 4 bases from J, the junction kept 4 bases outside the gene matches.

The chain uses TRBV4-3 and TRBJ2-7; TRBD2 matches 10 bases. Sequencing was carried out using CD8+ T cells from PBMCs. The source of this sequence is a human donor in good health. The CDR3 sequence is CASSREREGYEQYF. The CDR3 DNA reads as TGCGCCAGCAGCCGAGAGCGGGAGGGGTACGAGCAGTACTTC.